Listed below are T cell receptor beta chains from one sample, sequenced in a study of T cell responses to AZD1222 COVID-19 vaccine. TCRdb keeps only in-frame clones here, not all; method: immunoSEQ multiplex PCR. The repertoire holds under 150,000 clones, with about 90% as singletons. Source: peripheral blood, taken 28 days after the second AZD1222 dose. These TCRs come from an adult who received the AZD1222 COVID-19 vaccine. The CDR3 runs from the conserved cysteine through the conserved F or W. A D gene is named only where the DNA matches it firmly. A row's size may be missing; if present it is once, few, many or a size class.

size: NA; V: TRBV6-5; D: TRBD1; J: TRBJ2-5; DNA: TGTGCCAGCAGTCACCAGACAGGGTCTTCGGAGACCCAGTACTTC; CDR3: CASSHQTGSSETQYF
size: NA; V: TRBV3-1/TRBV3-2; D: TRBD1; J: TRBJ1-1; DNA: TGTGCCAGCAGCCGACCGGGACAGCAGAACACTGAAGCTTTCTTT; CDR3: CASSRPGQQNTEAFF
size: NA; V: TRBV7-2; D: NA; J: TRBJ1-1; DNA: TGTGCCAGCAGCTTACAGGGGATGTACACTGAAGCTTTCTTT; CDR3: CASSLQGMYTEAFF
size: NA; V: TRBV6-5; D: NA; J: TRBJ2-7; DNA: TGTGCCAGCAGTTACAAACCTTCAGGGACTGGCGAGCAGTACTTC; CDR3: CASSYKPSGTGEQYF
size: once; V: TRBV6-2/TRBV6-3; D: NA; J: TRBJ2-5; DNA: TGTGCCAGCAGCCCGAGGGCGGAGACCCAGTACTTC; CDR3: CASSPRAETQYF
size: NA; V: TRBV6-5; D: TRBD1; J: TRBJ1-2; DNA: TGTGCCAGCACACGGGACAGGGGGAAGACGGATGGCTACACCTTC; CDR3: CASTRDRGKTDGYTF
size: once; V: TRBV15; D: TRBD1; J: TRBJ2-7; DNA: TGTGCCACCAGCAGAGATCGGAGACAGGGAAGCTCCTACGAGCAGTACTTC; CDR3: CATSRDRRQGSSYEQYF
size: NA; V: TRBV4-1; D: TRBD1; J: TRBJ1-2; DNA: TGCGCCAGCAGCCAACCGGGACAGCCGAAGGGTGGCTACACCTTC; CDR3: CASSQPGQPKGGYTF
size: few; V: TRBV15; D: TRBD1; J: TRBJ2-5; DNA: TGTGCCACCAGCAGAGATCAAACAGGGGCGAGGGAGACCCAGTACTTC; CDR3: CATSRDQTGARETQYF
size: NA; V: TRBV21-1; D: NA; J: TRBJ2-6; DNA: TGTGCCAGCAAGAGGGGGGCAGTCTCTGGGGCCAACGTCCTGACTTTC; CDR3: CASKRGAVSGANVLTF
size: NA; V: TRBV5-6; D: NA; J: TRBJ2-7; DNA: TGTGCCAGCAGCTTGACGGTCAGGGGGGGACACGAGCAGTACTTC; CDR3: CASSLTVRGGHEQYF
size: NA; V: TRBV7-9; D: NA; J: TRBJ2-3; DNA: TGTGCCAGCACCAAACTCACAGATACGCAGTATTTT; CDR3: CASTKLTDTQYF
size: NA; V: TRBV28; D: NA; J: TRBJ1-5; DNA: TGTGCCAGCAGTTTAGACGGCAGGGCTCAGCCCCAGCATTTT; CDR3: CASSLDGRAQPQHF
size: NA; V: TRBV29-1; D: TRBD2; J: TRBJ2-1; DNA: TGCAGCGTTACCCTAGCGGGAGCCACCTACAATGAGCAGTTCTTC; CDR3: CSVTLAGATYNEQFF
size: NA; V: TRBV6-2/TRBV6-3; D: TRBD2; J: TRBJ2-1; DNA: TGTGCCAGCAGTTACCGCCAGACTAGCGGGGGGAGGAATGAGCAGTTCTTC; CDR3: CASSYRQTSGGRNEQFF
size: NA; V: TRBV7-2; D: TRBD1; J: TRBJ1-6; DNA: TGTGCCAGCAGGACAGGGCCTGAAGGGCCCCTCCACTTT; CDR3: CASRTGPEGPLHF
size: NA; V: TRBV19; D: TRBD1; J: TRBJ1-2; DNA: TGTGCCAGTAGCATCAGGGGGGCCTATGGCTACACCTTC; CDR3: CASSIRGAYGYTF
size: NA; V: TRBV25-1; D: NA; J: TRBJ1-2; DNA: TGTGCCAGCAGTGAAGGGTGGGGTGTCGGTGGCTACACCTTC; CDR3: CASSEGWGVGGYTF
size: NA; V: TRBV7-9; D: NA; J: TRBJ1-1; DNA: TGTGCCAGCAGCTGGGCCGAAGAAGCTTTCTTT; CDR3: CASSWAEEAFF
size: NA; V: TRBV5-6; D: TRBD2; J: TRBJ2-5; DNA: TGTGCCAGCAGTCTGATAGCGGGAGGGCGGGCCCAGTACTTC; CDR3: CASSLIAGGRAQYF
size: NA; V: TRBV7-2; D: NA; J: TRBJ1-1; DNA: TGTGCCAGCAGCTTAGAAGCCGGGCAGGGAGGCACTGAAGCTTTCTTT; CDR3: CASSLEAGQGGTEAFF
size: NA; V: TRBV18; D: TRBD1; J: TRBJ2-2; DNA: TGTGCCAGCTCACCAACCAGGACAGGGATGAACACCGGGGAGCTGTTTTTT; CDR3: CASSPTRTGMNTGELFF
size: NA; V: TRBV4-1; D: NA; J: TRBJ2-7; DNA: TGCGCCAGCAGCCAAGAAGAGGGGAGGACCTACGAGCAGTACTTC; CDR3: CASSQEEGRTYEQYF
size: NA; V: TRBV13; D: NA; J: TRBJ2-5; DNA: TGTGCCAGCAGCTTAGGCCGAGAGACCCAGTACTTC; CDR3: CASSLGRETQYF
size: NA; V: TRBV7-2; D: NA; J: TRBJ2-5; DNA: TGTGCCAGCAGCCGACCCCCGGATGGGACCCAGTACTTC; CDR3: CASSRPPDGTQYF
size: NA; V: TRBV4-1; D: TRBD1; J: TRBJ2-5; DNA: TGCGCCAGCAGCCAAGCGGGACAGGGGGAAGAGACCCAGTACTTC; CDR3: CASSQAGQGEETQYF
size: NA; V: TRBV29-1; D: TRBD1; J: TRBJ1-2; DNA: TGCAGCGTCGACCGGGACAGGGGATCGGGCTACACCTTC; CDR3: CSVDRDRGSGYTF
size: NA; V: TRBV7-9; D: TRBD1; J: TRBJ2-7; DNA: TGTGCCAGCAGCTTTGACAGGGTAAGCTACGAGCAGTACTTC; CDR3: CASSFDRVSYEQYF
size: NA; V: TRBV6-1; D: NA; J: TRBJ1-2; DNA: TGTGCCAGCAGTGACGAGTATGGCTACACCTTC; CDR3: CASSDEYGYTF
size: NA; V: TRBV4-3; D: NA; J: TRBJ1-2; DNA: TGCGCCAGCAGCCACGAACGTTCAGGGAATCGTAATGGCTACACCTTC; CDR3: CASSHERSGNRNGYTF
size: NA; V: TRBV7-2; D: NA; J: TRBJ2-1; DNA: TGTGCCAGCAGCCCCCTCCGGCAAAATGAGCAGTTCTTC; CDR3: CASSPLRQNEQFF
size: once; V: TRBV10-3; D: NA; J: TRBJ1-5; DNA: TGTGCCATCAGGGACGCAACAGACGCAGGTCAGCCCCAGCATTTT; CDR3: CAIRDATDAGQPQHF
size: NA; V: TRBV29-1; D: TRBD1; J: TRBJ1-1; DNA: TGCAGCGCCCGACCCAGACAGGGTTTGAACACTGAAGCTTTCTTT; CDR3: CSARPRQGLNTEAFF
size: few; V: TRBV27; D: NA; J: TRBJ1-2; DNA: TGTGCCAGCAGTTTAGAGGGGAAGGGCGGCTACACCTTC; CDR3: CASSLEGKGGYTF
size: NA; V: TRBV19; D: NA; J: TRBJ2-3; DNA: TGTGCCAGTAGTCCGGGGGCAGATACGCAGTATTTT; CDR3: CASSPGADTQYF
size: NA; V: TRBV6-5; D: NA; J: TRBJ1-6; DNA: TGTGCCAGCAGGACAGTATCCTATAATTCACCCCTCCACTTT; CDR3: CASRTVSYNSPLHF
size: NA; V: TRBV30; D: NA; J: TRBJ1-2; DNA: TGTGCCTGGGCCGAAGTGAGAGGCTACACCTTC; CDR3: CAWAEVRGYTF
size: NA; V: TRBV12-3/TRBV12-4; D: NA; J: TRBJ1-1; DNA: TGTGCCATCCTAGGAGAGAACACTGAAGCTTTCTTT; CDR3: CAILGENTEAFF
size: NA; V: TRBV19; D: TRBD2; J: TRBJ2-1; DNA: TGTGCCAGTATAGGGACTAGCGGGGGCTCCTACAATGAGCAGTTCTTC; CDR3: CASIGTSGGSYNEQFF
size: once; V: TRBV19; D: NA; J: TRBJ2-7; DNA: TGTGCCAGTAGTATAGGACGCAACGAGCAGTACTTC; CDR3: CASSIGRNEQYF
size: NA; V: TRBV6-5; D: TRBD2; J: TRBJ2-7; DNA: TGTGCCAGCAGCACTACTAGCGGCTGGCTTTACGAGCAGTACTTC; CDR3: CASSTTSGWLYEQYF
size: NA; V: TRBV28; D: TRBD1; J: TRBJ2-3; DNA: TGTGCCAGCAGGGGGACAGGGTTTTTAGATACGCAGTATTTT; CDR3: CASRGTGFLDTQYF
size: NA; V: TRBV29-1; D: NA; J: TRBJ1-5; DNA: TGCAGCGTTGTATCTGGGGACAATCAGCCCCAGCATTTT; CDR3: CSVVSGDNQPQHF
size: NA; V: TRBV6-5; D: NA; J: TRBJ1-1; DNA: TGTGCCAGCAGCCCCAGGGGTGTCACTGAAGCTTTCTTT; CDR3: CASSPRGVTEAFF
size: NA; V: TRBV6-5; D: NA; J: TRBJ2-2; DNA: TGTGCCAGCAGTTGGGCCCACAGGACCGGGGAGCTGTTTTTT; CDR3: CASSWAHRTGELFF
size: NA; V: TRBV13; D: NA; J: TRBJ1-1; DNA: TGTGCCAGCAGCTCCGACGGACTGGGATATACTGAAGCTTTCTTT; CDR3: CASSSDGLGYTEAFF
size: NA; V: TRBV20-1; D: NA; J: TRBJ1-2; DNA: TGCAGTGCTAGAGTGGGGTATGGCTACACCTTC; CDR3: CSARVGYGYTF
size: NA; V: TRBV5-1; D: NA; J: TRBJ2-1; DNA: TGCGCCAGCAGCTTGTTCAGTCGGGAGCAGTTCTTC; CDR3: CASSLFSREQFF